A single sample is the source of the 14 T cell receptor beta chains below, sequenced in a study of blood T cell repertoires in COVID-19. Method: immunoSEQ multiplex PCR; TCRdb's copy keeps in-frame clones and lacks some. The sample carries almost 65,000 clones, more than 75% recorded once. The sample was PBMCs or T cells enriched from blood (not recorded which). These receptors originate from a woman aged 40 to 50 who had recovered from COVID-19.

The CDR3 sequence is CASSLGSGGSTDTQYF. The CDR3 coding sequence is TGCGCCAGCAGCTTGGGTAGCGGGGGGAGCACAGATACGCAGTATTTT. This chain joins TRBV5-1 and TRBJ2-3, with TRBD2 matching 10 bases. Losses at the gene ends were 0 bases for V and 0 bases for J; bases not matched to a gene: 1. In germline, CDR1 is SGHRS, CDR2 YFSETQ. This CDR3 spans 16 amino acids.

This chain uses TRBV7-2 with TRBJ1-5; 7 positions agree with TRBD1. V lost 0 bases, J lost 6 bases, and 8 bases stayed unmatched. Germline CDR1 and CDR2: SGHTA and FQGNSA. This CDR3 contains 16 residues. The CDR3 DNA sequence: TGTGCCAGCAGCTTAGCTCAGGGGGGTCGGGGTCAGCCCCAGCATTTT. Translating it yields CASSLAQGGRGQPQHF.

The rearrangement uses TRBV20-1 and TRBJ2-3; either TRBD1 or TRBD2 may supply D (5 bases each). The germline V and J ends were trimmed by 3 bases and 4 bases, with 23 bases remaining between them. The CDR3 consists of 17 residues. CDR1 DFQATT and CDR2 SNEGSKA come from the germline V gene (reference sequence). This CDR3 reads CSASGAPLEGLADTQYF. The DNA for the CDR3 is TGCAGTGCTAGTGGGGCCCCTTTAGAGGGTCTGGCAGATACGCAGTATTTT.

The chain carries TRBV19 and TRBJ2-2; 8 nucleotides match TRBD2. J was trimmed by 3 bases and V by 3 bases; bases with no gene match: 9. This CDR3 contains 17 residues. Germline CDR1 LNHDA, CDR2 SQIVND (reference sequence). For the CDR3, the DNA is TGTGCCAGTAGTATGCCCCTCCGGGGGGGAGACACCGGGGAGCTGTTTTTT. It yields the protein CASSMPLRGGDTGELFF.

The V call is TRBV7-3, the J call TRBJ2-2, with D possibly TRBD2 on 6 matching bases. The CDR3 contains 17 residues. V dropped 5 bases and J dropped 1 base, with 17 bases sitting between them. CDR1 and CDR2 from the germline V gene are SGHTA and FQGTGA. The CDR3 region has the DNA TGTGCCAGCAGCCCCGGCCCTAGAGCGGGGAACACCGGGGAGCTGTTTTTT. This codes for CASSPGPRAGNTGELFF. Variable domain in full (rest from reference TRBV7-3 and TRBJ2-2): GAGVSQTPSNKVTEKGKYVELRCDPISGHTALYWYRQSLGQGPEFLIYFQGTGAADDSGLPNDRFFAVRPEGSVSTLKIQRTERGDSAVYLCASSPGPRAGNTGELFFGEGSRLTVL.

The CDR3 spells CASSPYLRGNEQFF. CDR3 coding DNA: TGTGCCAGTAGTCCCTACCTTAGGGGTAATGAGCAGTTCTTC. The V and J genes are TRBV19 and TRBJ2-1; possible D gene TRBD1, 5 bases. The V gene's germline CDR1 is LNHDA and CDR2 SQIVND (reference sequence). V lost 5 bases and J lost 7, with 15 bases in between. The CDR3 extends over 14 amino acids.

This clone occurred a few times. The chain joins TRBV5-8 to TRBJ1-5; weak D call: TRBD1 (6 bases). Germline V gene data show CDR1 as SGHTS and CDR2 as YDEGEE. With 1 base removed from V and 4 bases from J, the gap between germline ends came to 9 bases. There are 14 residues in the CDR3. CDR3 DNA sequence: TGTGCCAGCAGCTTGAGACAGGAGAATCAGCCCCAGCATTTT. It specifies CASSLRQENQPQHF.

The chain has TRBV5-1 and TRBJ1-4; 8 nucleotides align to TRBD1. The CDR3 loop spans 16 amino acids. After removal of 4 bases from V and 3 bases from J, the junction contained 8 bases not matched to a gene. Per the germline V gene, CDR1 is SGHRS and CDR2 is YFSETQ. CDR3 protein: CASSVDRGHANEKLFF. Here the CDR3 DNA reads TGCGCCAGCAGCGTTGACAGGGGTCATGCTAATGAAAAACTGTTTTTT.

J is TRBJ1-2 and V is TRBV25-1; TRBD1 agrees at 8 bases. Germline V gene lookup returns CDR1 MGHDK and CDR2 SYGVNS. The CDR3 length is 17 residues. Trimming at V came to 0 bases and at J to 1 base, leaving 7 bases not matched to a gene. The CDR3 DNA reads TGTGCCAGCAGTGAATACGAGACAGGGGCGATTAACTATGGCTACACCTTC. Protein: CASSEYETGAINYGYTF.

This clone was seen a few times. This chain links TRBV2 with TRBJ1-5, with TRBD1 matching 8 bases. CDR3 size: 15 residues. After removal of 4 bases from V and 6 bases from J, the junction contained 8 bases not matched to a gene. Germline V gene sequence: CDR1 SNHLY, CDR2 FYNNEI. CDR3 coding DNA: TGTGCCAGCAGTGGGGACATTACAGGGGGTCAGCCCCAGCATTTT. It translates to CASSGDITGGQPQHF.

The chain uses TRBV5-4 and TRBJ2-1; 8 bases agree with TRBD2. Germline V gene data show CDR1 as SGHNT and CDR2 as YYREEE (reference sequence). V was pared by 4 bases and J by 4 bases, with 10 bases of the junction left unmatched. CDR3 size: 16 residues. The DNA for the CDR3 is TGTGCCAGCAGCCCCAATAGCGGGGCGAGATACAATGAGCAGTTCTTC. Protein sequence: CASSPNSGARYNEQFF.

The V gene is TRBV7-9, the J gene TRBJ1-1; D call uncertain. This CDR3 contains 12 residues. Per the germline V gene, CDR1 is SEHNR and CDR2 is FQNEAQ (reference sequence). V lost 2 bases and J lost 6, with 7 bases in between. CDR3 coding DNA: TGTGCCAGCAGCTTAATTAATCCTGAAGCTTTCTTT. Its protein is CASSLINPEAFF.

J is TRBJ2-3 and V is TRBV6-5; TRBD2 matches 10 bases. The V gene end was trimmed by 7 bases and the J gene end by 1 base; junction bases not matched to a gene: 5. Germline V gene data show CDR1 as MNHEY and CDR2 as SVGAGI. CDR3 length: 15 amino acids. For the CDR3, the DNA is TGTGCCAGCACCAGGACTAGCGGACGCACAGATACGCAGTATTTT. Translated, it gives CASTRTSGRTDTQYF.

V and J are TRBV6-6 and TRBJ1-5; D is ambiguous. The CDR3 extends over 13 amino acids. V was cut by 4 bases and J by 4 bases, with 8 bases left in between. Germline CDR1 MNHNY, CDR2 SVGAGI (reference sequence). The CDR3 sequence is CASSSSRNQPQHF. DNA of the CDR3: TGTGCCAGCAGTTCCTCCAGGAATCAGCCCCAGCATTTT.